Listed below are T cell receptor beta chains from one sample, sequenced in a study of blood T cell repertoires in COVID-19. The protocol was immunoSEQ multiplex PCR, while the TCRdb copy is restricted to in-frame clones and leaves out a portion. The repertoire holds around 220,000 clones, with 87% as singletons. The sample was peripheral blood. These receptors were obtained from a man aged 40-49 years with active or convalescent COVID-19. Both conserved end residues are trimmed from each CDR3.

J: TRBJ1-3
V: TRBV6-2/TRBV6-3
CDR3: ASSYTGTAGNTIY

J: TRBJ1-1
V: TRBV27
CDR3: ASSAPGVNTEAF

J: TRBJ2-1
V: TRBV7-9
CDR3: ASSSYSSYNEQF

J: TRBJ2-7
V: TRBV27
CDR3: ASSPRTGYEQY

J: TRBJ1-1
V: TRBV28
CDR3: ASSITGGFAAF

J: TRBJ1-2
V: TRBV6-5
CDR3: ASSYDAGYGYT

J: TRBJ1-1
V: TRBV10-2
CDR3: ASSDPRRHREAF

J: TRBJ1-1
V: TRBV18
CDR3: ASSLQGSLLAF

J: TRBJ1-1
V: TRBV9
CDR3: ASSIQGANTEAF

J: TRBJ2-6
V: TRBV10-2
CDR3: ASRGTLLGPGANVLT

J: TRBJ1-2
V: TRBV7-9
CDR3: ASSTVTGATGYGYT

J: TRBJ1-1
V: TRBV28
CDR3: ASSLGRTRGLEAF

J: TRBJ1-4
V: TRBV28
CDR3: ASSLLGTQGDEKLF

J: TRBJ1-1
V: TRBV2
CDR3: ASSPGRTEAF

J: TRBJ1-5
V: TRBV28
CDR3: ASSQTGNQPQH

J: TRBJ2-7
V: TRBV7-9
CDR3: ASSSWTSSYEQY

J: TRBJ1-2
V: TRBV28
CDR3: ASSPPGQGGSVNYGYT

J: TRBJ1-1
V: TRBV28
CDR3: ASPRDLRGTEAF

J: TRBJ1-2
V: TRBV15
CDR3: ATSRPSAGEGGYT

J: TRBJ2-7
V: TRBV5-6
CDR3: ASSLMGLAGGPEEQY

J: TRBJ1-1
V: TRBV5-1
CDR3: ASSLEIPGLTEAF

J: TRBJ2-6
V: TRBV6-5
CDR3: ASSYSTHSGANVLT

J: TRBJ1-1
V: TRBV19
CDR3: ASSITGGLTEAF

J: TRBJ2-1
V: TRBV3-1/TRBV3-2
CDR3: ASSLETTPSSYNEQF

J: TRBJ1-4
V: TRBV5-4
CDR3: ASTWGGNNEKLF

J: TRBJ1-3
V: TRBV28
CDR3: ASSGTGSGNTIY